Shown below are 18 T cell receptor beta chains from a single sample sequenced in a study of control samples from healthy donors and cancer patients. The data were produced by immunoSEQ multiplex PCR, yet TCRdb's version contains in-frame clones alone and is incomplete. Here the sample spans 90,000 or so clones, less than 90% being singletons. The specimen sequenced was blood. These receptors were taken from a woman between 65 and 79 years old in good health.

This clone showed up just a few times. This chain's CDR3 is CASTWTVGTEAFF. CDR3 DNA: TGTGCCAGCACCTGGACAGTGGGGACTGAAGCTTTCTTT. The chain recombines TRBV12-3 or TRBV12-4 with TRBJ1-1; D is perhaps TRBD1 (6 bases). V lost 7 bases and J 5 bases, leaving 14 bases between the germline ends. The CDR3 is 13 amino acids.

The chain couples TRBV3-1 (or the pseudogene TRBV3-2) to TRBJ1-2; 8 nucleotides align to TRBD1. From germline, CDR1 is LGHDT and CDR2 YNNKEL (reference sequence). The CDR3 sequence is 16 residues long. The V segment lost 0 bases and the J segment 8 bases; nucleotides outside the gene matches: 11. The CDR3 DNA is TGTGCCAGCAGCCAAGACCTCTTGACAGGGGAAGGAGGCTACACCTTC. It encodes CASSQDLLTGEGGYTF.

This chain uses TRBV30 with TRBJ2-7, with D maybe TRBD2 (6 bases). CDR3 length: 13 amino acids. The germline V gene encodes CDR1 GTSNPN and CDR2 SVGIG (reference sequence). Trimming pared 5 bases from V and 2 bases from J, leaving 13 bases between. The CDR3 spells CAWSRDLTYEQYF. CDR3 nucleotide sequence: TGTGCCTGGTCCCGGGACTTGACCTACGAGCAGTACTTC.

This chain links TRBV7-2 with TRBJ2-7; D is possibly TRBD1 (6 bases). V lost 1 base, J lost 2 bases, and 12 bases lay in between. Germline V gives CDR1 SGHTA, CDR2 FQGNSA. The CDR3 has 15 amino acids. The CDR3 is CASSLGGTRAYEQYF. In nucleotides, the CDR3 is TGTGCCAGCAGCTTAGGGGGGACACGGGCCTACGAGCAGTACTTC. Full variable domain (remainder filled in from reference TRBV7-2 and TRBJ2-7): GAGVSQSPSNKVTEKGKDVELRCDPISGHTALYWYRQSLGQGLEFLIYFQGNSAPDKSGLPSDRFSAERTGGSVSTLTIQRTQQEDSAVYLCASSLGGTRAYEQYFGPGTRLTVT.

The rearrangement joins TRBV6-2 or TRBV6-3 to TRBJ1-2; no reliable D call. The V and J ends lost 6 bases and 2 bases respectively, with 10 bases between them. CDR3 size: 13 residues. The germline gives CDR1 MNHEY, CDR2 SVGEGT. CDR3 amino acids: CASSPDGNYGYTF. In DNA form, the CDR3 reads TGTGCCAGCAGCCCTGACGGCAACTATGGCTACACCTTC.

This clone was seen just once. The chain is built from TRBV6-5 and TRBJ1-2; a possible D gene is TRBD1 (6 bases). Trimming removed 8 bases from V and 3 bases from J, with 16 bases in between. CDR1 and CDR2 (germline): MNHEY, SVGAGI. The CDR3 spans 14 residues. The CDR3 reads CASLGAGADYGYTF. The CDR3 nucleotides read TGTGCCAGCCTCGGGGCAGGGGCGGACTATGGCTACACCTTC.

The chain combines TRBV7-2 with TRBJ2-2; tentatively, D is TRBD1 (6 bases). Germline loops: CDR1 SGHTA, CDR2 FQGNSA. With 3 bases removed from V and 7 bases from J, the gap between germline ends came to 18 bases. The CDR3 is 16 residues long. The CDR3 loop is CASSLGAGVGIGELFF. The CDR3 nucleotides are TGTGCCAGCAGCTTGGGGGCAGGGGTTGGGATCGGGGAGCTGTTTTTT.

The chain carries TRBV30 and TRBJ1-2; a weak D match, TRBD1 (5 bases). V lost 0 bases to trimming and J lost 4 bases, with 15 bases between them. Germline lookup yields CDR1 GTSNPN and CDR2 SVGIG (reference sequence). CDR3 size: 15 residues. The CDR3 DNA sequence: TGTGCCTGGAGTGTACGTAAGGGGAAGGGCTATGGCTACACCTTC. This translates into CAWSVRKGKGYGYTF.

V usage is TRBV6-5 and J usage is TRBJ1-6; D gene unclear. Per the germline V gene, CDR1 is MNHEY and CDR2 is SVGAGI. This CDR3 contains 14 residues. The V gene lost 7 bases and the J gene lost 6 bases, with 13 bases spanning the gap. The CDR3 loop is CASTPGKPNSPLHF. CDR3 sequence (DNA): TGTGCCAGCACCCCGGGAAAGCCTAATTCACCCCTCCACTTT.

CDR3 sequence: CASSQWETSRGEQYF. Here the CDR3 DNA reads TGTGCCAGCAGCCAATGGGAGACCAGCAGGGGCGAGCAGTACTTC. The chain recombines TRBV14 with TRBJ2-7; tentatively, D is TRBD1 (6 bases). V lost 2 bases, J lost 6 bases, and 17 bases lay in between. Germline CDR1 is SGHDN and CDR2 is FVKESK. This CDR3 comprises 15 residues.

This clone has only a few counts. The rearrangement uses TRBV2 and TRBJ1-2, with unresolved D. The CDR3 covers 15 residues. Germline V gene lookup returns CDR1 SNHLY and CDR2 FYNNEI. Trimming cost V 7 bases and J 1 base, with 16 bases left between them. CDR3 in amino acids: CASTVTDFGNYGYTF. Here the CDR3 DNA reads TGTGCCAGCACCGTAACAGACTTTGGTAACTATGGCTACACCTTC.

This clone was seen only once. The V and J genes are TRBV7-9 and TRBJ2-1; 7 bases agree with TRBD1. V trimming: 5 bases; J trimming: 4 bases; junction bases outside the gene matches: 5. This CDR3 is built from 14 residues. From germline, CDR1 is SEHNR and CDR2 FQNEAQ (reference sequence). As DNA, the CDR3 is TGTGCCAGCAGCCGTGGGACAGATTACAATGAGCAGTTCTTC. This codes for CASSRGTDYNEQFF.

The chain couples TRBV7-9 to TRBJ2-7; TRBD2 matches 10 bases. The germline V gene encodes CDR1 SEHNR and CDR2 FQNEAQ (reference sequence). The CDR3 spans 13 residues. After removal of 8 bases from V and 4 bases from J, the junction contained 5 bases not matched to a gene. CDR3 loop: CASAGTSVYEQYF. CDR3 bases: TGTGCCAGCGCCGGGACTAGCGTGTACGAGCAGTACTTC.

The V call is TRBV9, the J call TRBJ2-7, with D tentatively TRBD1 (6 bases). CDR1 and CDR2 (germline): SGDLS, YYNGEE. The CDR3 runs 15 residues. The V gene lost 0 bases and the J gene lost 3 bases, with 13 bases spanning the gap. Here the CDR3 DNA reads TGTGCCAGCAGCGTAGCTTCGGACAGTAACTACGAGCAGTACTTC. As protein: CASSVASDSNYEQYF.

V gene TRBV28 combines with J gene TRBJ1-3; D is perhaps TRBD1 (5 bases). CDR3 size: 14 residues. Germline V lookup: CDR1 MDHEN, CDR2 SYDVKM. Trimming removed 7 bases from V and 0 bases from J, with 10 bases in between. The CDR3: CASIARVSGNTIYF. In DNA form, the CDR3 reads TGTGCCAGCATTGCCAGGGTCTCTGGAAACACCATATATTTT. The whole variable domain, filled in from reference TRBV28 and TRBJ1-3, reads DVKVTQSSRYLVKRTGEKVFLECVQDMDHENMFWYRQDPGLGLRLIYFSYDVKMKEKGDIPEGYSVSREKKERFSLILESASTNQTSMYLCASIARVSGNTIYFGEGSWLTVV.

The CDR3: CASSEATGRPYEQYF. CDR3 DNA: TGTGCCAGCAGTGAAGCGACGGGGAGACCCTACGAGCAGTACTTC. The chain combines TRBV2 with TRBJ2-7, with D maybe TRBD2 (5 bases). Germline V CDR1 and CDR2: SNHLY, FYNNEI. The CDR3 is 15 amino acids. Trimming shortened V by 0 bases and J by 2 bases, and 11 bases separated the two germline ends.

A note on this clone: Other DNA sequences of this sample code for an identical CDR3. V gene TRBV19 combines with J gene TRBJ1-2; 7 bases fit TRBD1. Germline lookup yields CDR1 LNHDA and CDR2 SQIVND (reference sequence). With V trimmed by 6 bases and J by 3 bases, 7 bases remained unmatched. CDR3 size: 14 residues. The CDR3 is CASSRATGDYGYTF. CDR3 coding DNA: TGTGCCAGTAGCCGCGCAACAGGGGACTATGGCTACACCTTC.

Written as DNA, the CDR3 is TGTGCCAGCGAAGACAGGCGACGGGGTGAAGCTTTCTTT. Protein: CASEDRRRGEAFF. The rearrangement links TRBV6-5 to TRBJ1-1; possible D gene TRBD1, 6 bases. V lost 8 bases, J lost 7 bases, and 17 bases lay in between. Looked up from germline, CDR1 is MNHEY and CDR2 is SVGAGI. The CDR3 spans 13 residues.